Reported below is one T cell receptor beta chain. This specimen comes from a study of patients and donors after allogeneic stem cell transplantation. TCRdb itself ran the RT-PCR reads through MiXCR, one entry per CDR3 protein. Of about 960,000 distinct CDR3 sequences in the sample, under 20% were seen once. Germline V lookup: CDR1 DFQATT, CDR2 SNEGSKA (reference sequence). Deletions cut 4 bases from V and 4 bases from J, with 16 bases between. The CDR3 is 14 residues long. Sequencing was done on a sample of blood, either unsorted or a sorted T cell fraction (not recorded which). This clonotype was sampled from a human donor who was either an allogeneic HSCT recipient or a stem cell or donor lymphocyte infusion donor (not recorded which). It is not recorded whose cells these are; they may come from a transplant donor. V gene TRBV20-1 combines with J gene TRBJ1-2, with D perhaps matching TRBD1 (6 bases). This CDR3 reads CSAIPSRGGYGYTF. In nucleotides, the CDR3 is TGCAGTGCTATACCATCCAGGGGTGGCTATGGCTACACCTTC.